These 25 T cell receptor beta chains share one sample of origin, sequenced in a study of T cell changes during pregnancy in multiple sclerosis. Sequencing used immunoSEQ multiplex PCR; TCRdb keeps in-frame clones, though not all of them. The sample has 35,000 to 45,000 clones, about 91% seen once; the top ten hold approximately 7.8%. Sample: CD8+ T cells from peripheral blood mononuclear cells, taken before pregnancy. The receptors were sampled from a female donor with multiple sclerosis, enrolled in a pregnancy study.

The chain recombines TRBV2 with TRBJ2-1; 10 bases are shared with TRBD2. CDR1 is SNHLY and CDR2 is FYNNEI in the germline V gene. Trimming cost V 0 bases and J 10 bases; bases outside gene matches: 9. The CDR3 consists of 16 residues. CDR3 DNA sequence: TGTGCCAGCAGTGAAGCGCGAGCGGGAGGGCCCCAGGAGCAGTTCTTC. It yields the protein CASSEARAGGPQEQFF.

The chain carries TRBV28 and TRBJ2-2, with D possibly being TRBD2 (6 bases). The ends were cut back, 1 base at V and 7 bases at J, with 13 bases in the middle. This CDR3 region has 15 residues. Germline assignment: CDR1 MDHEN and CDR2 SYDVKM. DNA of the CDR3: TGTGCCAGCAGTTTATTCGCGGGATGGGGCGGGGAGCTGTTTTTT. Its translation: CASSLFAGWGGELFF.

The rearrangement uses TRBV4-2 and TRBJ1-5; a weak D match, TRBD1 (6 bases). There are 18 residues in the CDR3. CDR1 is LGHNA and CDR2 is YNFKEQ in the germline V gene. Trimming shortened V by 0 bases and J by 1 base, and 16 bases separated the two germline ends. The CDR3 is CASSQEWPGAGSNQPQHF. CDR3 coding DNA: TGTGCCAGCAGCCAAGAATGGCCAGGGGCCGGGAGCAATCAGCCCCAGCATTTT.

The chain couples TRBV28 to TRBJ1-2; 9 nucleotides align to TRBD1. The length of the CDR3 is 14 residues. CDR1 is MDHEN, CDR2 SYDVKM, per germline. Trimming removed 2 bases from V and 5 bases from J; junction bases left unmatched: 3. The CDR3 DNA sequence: TGTGCCAGCAGTTTAACAGGGGGCACGTATGGCTACACCTTC. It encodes CASSLTGGTYGYTF.

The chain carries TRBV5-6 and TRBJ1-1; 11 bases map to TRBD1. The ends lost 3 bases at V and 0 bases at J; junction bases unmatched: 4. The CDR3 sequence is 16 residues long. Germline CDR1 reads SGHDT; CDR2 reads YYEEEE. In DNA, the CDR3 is TGTGCCAGCAGCTCGGACAGGGGGCTCCTGAACACTGAAGCTTTCTTT. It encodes CASSSDRGLLNTEAFF.

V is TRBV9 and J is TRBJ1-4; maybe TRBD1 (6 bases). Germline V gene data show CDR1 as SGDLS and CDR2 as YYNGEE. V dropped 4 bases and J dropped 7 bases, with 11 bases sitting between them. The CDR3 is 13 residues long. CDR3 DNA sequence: TGTGCCAGCAGCCCGGACAGTGGTGAAAAACTGTTTTTT. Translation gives CASSPDSGEKLFF. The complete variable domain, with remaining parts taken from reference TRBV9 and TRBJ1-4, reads DSGVTQTPKHLITATGQRVTLRCSPRSGDLSVYWYQQSLDQGLQFLIQYYNGEERAKGNILERFSAQQFPDLHSELNLSSLELGDSALYFCASSPDSGEKLFFGSGTQLSVL.

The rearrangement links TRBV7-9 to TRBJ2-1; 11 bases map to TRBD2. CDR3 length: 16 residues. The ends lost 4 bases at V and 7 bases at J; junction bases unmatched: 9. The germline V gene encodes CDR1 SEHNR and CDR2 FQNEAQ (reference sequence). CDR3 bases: TGTGCCAGCAGCTCCCTGACTAGCGGGATTGCGAATGAGCAGTTCTTC. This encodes CASSSLTSGIANEQFF.

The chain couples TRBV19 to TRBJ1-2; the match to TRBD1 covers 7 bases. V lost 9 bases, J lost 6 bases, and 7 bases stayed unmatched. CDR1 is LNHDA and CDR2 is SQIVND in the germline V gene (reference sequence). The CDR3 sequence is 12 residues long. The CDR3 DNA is TGTGCCAGCAGACAGGGTGGAAATGGCTACACCTTC. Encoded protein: CASRQGGNGYTF. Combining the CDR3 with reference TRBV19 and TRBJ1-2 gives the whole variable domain DGGITQSPKYLFRKEGQNVTLSCEQNLNHDAMYWYRQDPGQGLRLIYYSQIVNDFQKGDIAEGYSVSREKKESFPLTVTSAQKNPTAFYLCASRQGGNGYTFGSGTRLTVV.

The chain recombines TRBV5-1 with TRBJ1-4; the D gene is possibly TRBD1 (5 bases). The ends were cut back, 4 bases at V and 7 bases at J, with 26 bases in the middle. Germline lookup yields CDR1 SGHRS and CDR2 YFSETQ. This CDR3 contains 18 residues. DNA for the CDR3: TGCGCCAGCAGCCCGATTGAAGCCGCGCCAGGGTTGGGTGAAAAACTGTTTTTT. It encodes CASSPIEAAPGLGEKLFF.

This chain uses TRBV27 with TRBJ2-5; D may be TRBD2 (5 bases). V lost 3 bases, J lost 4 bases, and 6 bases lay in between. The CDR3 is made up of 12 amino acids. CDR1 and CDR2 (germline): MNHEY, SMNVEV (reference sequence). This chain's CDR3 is CASSLGRETQYF. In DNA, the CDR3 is TGTGCCAGCAGTTTGGGGAGAGAGACCCAGTACTTC.

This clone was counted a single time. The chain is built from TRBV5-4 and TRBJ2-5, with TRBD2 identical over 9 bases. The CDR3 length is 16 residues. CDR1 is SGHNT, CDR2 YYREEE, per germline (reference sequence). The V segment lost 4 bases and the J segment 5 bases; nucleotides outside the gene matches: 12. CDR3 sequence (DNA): TGTGCCAGCAGCATCCCGGCAGCGGGAGGCGGCGAGACCCAGTACTTC. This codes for CASSIPAAGGGETQYF.

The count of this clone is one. CDR3 sequence reads: CASSLRGGNQPQHF. The CDR3 bases are TGTGCCAGCAGTTTGCGGGGGGGCAATCAGCCCCAGCATTTT. The gene calls are TRBV28 and TRBJ1-5; D perhaps matches TRBD1 (5 bases). The CDR3 length is 14 residues. V was trimmed by 3 bases and J by 2 bases, leaving 8 bases between them. CDR1 MDHEN and CDR2 SYDVKM come from the germline V gene.

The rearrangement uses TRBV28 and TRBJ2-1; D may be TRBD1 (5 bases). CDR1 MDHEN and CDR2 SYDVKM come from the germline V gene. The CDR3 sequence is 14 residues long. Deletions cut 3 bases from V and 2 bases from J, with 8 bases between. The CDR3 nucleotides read TGTGCCAGCAGTTTCGACAGCGCCTACAATGAGCAGTTCTTC. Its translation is CASSFDSAYNEQFF. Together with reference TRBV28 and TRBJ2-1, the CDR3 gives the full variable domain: DVKVTQSSRYLVKRTGEKVFLECVQDMDHENMFWYRQDPGLGLRLIYFSYDVKMKEKGDIPEGYSVSREKKERFSLILESASTNQTSMYLCASSFDSAYNEQFFGPGTRLTVL.

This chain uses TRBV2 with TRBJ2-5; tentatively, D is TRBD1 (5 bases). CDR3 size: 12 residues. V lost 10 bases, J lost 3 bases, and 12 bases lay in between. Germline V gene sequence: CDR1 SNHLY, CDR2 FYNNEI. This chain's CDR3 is CAKGEDKETQYF. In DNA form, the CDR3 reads TGTGCCAAAGGAGAGGACAAAGAGACCCAGTACTTC.

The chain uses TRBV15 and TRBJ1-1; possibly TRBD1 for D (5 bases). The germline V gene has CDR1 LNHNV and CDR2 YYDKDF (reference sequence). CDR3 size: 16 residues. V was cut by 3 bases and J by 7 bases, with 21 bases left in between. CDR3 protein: CATSSRRGPPGNEAFF. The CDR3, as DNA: TGTGCCACCAGCAGCAGGAGGGGCCCCCCCGGTAATGAAGCTTTCTTT.

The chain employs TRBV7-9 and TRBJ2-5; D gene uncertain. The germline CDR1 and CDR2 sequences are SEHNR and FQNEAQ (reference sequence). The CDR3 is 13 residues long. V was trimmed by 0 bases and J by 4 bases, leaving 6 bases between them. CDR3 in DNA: TGTGCCAGCAGCTTAGCCAACAGAGAGACCCAGTACTTC. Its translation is CASSLANRETQYF.

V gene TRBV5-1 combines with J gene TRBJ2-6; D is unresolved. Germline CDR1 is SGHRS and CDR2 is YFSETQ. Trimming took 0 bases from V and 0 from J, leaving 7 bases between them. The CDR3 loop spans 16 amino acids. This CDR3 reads CASSLAQASGANVLTF. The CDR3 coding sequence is TGCGCCAGCAGCTTGGCCCAGGCCTCTGGGGCCAACGTCCTGACTTTC.

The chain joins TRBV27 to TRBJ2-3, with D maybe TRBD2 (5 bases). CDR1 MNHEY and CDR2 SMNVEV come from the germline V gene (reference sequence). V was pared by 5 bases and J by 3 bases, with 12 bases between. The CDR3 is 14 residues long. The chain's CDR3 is CASSRASGTDTQYF. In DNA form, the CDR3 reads TGTGCCAGCAGTAGAGCCTCGGGGACAGATACGCAGTATTTT.

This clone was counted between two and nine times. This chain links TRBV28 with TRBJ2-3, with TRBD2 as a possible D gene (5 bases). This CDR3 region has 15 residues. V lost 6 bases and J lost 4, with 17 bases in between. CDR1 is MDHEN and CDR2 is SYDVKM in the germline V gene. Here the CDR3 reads CASSSTDYIADTQYF. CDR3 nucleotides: TGTGCCAGCAGCTCGACCGACTATATCGCAGATACGCAGTATTTT.

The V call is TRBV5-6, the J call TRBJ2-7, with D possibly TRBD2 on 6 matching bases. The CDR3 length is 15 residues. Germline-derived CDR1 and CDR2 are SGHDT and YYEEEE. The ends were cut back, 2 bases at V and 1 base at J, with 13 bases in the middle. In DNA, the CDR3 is TGTGCCAGCAGCTTCGGAGGGTTAAGTTCCTACGAGCAGTACTTC. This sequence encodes CASSFGGLSSYEQYF.

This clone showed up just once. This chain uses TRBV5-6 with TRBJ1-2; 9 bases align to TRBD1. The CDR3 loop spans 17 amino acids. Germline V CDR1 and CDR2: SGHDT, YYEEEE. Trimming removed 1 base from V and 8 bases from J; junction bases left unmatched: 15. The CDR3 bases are TGTGCCAGCAGCTTGAAGCTTCAAGACAGGGGGGCCCTGGGCTACACCTTC. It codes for CASSLKLQDRGALGYTF. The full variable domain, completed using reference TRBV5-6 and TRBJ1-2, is DAGVTQSPTHLIKTRGQQVTLRCSPKSGHDTVSWYQQALGQGPQFIFQYYEEEERQRGNFPDRFSGHQFPNYSSELNVNALLLGDSALYLCASSLKLQDRGALGYTFGSGTRLTVV.

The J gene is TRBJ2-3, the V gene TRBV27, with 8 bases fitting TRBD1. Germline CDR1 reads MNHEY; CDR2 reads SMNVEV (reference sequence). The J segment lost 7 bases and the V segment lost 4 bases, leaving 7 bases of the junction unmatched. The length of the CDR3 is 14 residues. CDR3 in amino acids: CASSSRTGLHTQYF. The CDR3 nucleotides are TGTGCCAGCAGTTCCCGGACAGGGCTACATACGCAGTATTTT.

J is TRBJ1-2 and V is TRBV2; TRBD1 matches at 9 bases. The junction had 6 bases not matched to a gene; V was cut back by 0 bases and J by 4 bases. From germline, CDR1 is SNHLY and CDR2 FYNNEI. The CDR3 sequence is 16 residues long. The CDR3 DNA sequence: TGTGCCAGCAGTGAAGCGTACAGGGGGCCTACCTATGGCTACACCTTC. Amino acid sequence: CASSEAYRGPTYGYTF.

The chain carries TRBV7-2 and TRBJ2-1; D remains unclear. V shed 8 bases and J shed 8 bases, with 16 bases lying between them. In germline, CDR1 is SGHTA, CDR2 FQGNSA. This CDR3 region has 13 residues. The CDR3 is CASGKGRVDEQFF. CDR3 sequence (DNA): TGTGCCAGCGGTAAAGGTCGGGTAGATGAGCAGTTCTTC. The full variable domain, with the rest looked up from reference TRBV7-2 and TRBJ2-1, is GAGVSQSPSNKVTEKGKDVELRCDPISGHTALYWYRQSLGQGLEFLIYFQGNSAPDKSGLPSDRFSAERTGGSVSTLTIQRTQQEDSAVYLCASGKGRVDEQFFGPGTRLTVL.

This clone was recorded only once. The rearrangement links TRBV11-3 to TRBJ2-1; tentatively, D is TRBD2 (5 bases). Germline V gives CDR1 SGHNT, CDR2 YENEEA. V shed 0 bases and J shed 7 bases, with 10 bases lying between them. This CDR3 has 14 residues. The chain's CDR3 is CASSLEARENEQFF. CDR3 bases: TGTGCCAGCAGCTTAGAGGCTCGGGAAAATGAGCAGTTCTTC.